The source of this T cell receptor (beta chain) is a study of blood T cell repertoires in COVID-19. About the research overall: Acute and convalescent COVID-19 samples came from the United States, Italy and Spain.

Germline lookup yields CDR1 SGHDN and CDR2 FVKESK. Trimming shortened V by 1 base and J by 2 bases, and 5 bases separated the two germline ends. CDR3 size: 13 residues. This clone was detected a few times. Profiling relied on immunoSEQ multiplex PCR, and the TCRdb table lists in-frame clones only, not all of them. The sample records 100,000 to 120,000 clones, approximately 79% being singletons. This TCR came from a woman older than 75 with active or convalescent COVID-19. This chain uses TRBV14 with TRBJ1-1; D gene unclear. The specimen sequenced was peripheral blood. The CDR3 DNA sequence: TGTGCCAGCAGCCAAGGCAGAAACACTGAAGCTTTCTTT. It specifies CASSQGRNTEAFF. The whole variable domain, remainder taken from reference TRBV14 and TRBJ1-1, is EAGVTQFPSHSVIEKGQTVTLRCDPISGHDNLYWYRRVMGKEIKFLLHFVKESKQDESGMPNNRFLAERTGGTYSTLKVQPAELEDSGVYFCASSQGRNTEAFFGQGTRLTVV.